Below, 4 T cell receptor beta chains from the same sample are listed, as sequenced in a study of shared clonotypes between healthy human individuals. Sequenced by immunoSEQ multiplex PCR; TCRdb stores in-frame clones only, minus some. Found here are 2 million to 2.5 million clones, roughly 93% of them singletons; the top ten hold 0.36%. Sample: naive CD4+ T cells from PBMCs. Subset: CD45RA+ positively selected. The receptors were sampled from a man aged 18 to 30 in good health. Some clones in this sample may be carry-over from other donors' samples.

V is TRBV6-6 and J is TRBJ1-1; 8 bases are a match to TRBD1. V was pared by 10 bases and J by 4 bases, with 11 bases of the junction left unmatched. The CDR3 length is 14 residues. The germline V gene encodes CDR1 MNHNY and CDR2 SVGAGI (reference sequence). CDR3 amino acids: CATVDREGSTEAFF. The DNA of the CDR3 is TGTGCCACCGTGGACAGGGAAGGATCCACTGAAGCTTTCTTT.

A single count supports this clone. V is TRBV29-1 and J is TRBJ2-7, with D maybe TRBD2 (6 bases). Germline CDR1 SQVTM, CDR2 ANQGSEA. CDR3 length: 11 residues. The V end was cut by 5 bases, the J end by 5 bases, with 10 bases between. CDR3 coding DNA: TGCAGCGTTACGCGGGGAAACGAGCAGTACTTC. Translated: CSVTRGNEQYF.

J is TRBJ1-1 and V is TRBV7-3; maybe TRBD1 (5 bases). Germline V gives CDR1 SGHTA, CDR2 FQGTGA. This CDR3 has 21 residues. The V end lost 4 bases, the J end lost 1 base, and 31 bases lay between the germline ends. The DNA for the CDR3 is TGTGCCAGCAGCTCATTCGGCCCCCCAGTAGGAGGGGAAATGTGGAACACTGAAGCTTTCTTT. It translates to CASSSFGPPVGGEMWNTEAFF.

Concerning this clone itself: At the DNA level, this CDR3 is encoded by other sequences in the same sample as well. The J gene is TRBJ2-7, the V gene TRBV18; 10 nucleotides align to TRBD2. Trimming took 3 bases from V and 4 from J; bases not matched to a gene: 3. The germline gives CDR1 KGHSH, CDR2 LQKENI. The CDR3 consists of 14 residues. Here the CDR3 DNA reads TGTGCCAGCTCACCGTCTAGCGGGAGTTACGAGCAGTACTTC. It specifies CASSPSSGSYEQYF.